The 13 T cell receptor beta chains listed next were all sequenced from one sample in a study of OX40 agonist ivuxolimab in advanced cancers. Generated by immunoSEQ multiplex PCR, the TCRdb table keeps only in-frame clones and is missing some. The data hold under 25,000 clones, with about nine tenths observed a single time. The sequenced sample was CD4+ or CD8+ T cells sorted from blood, obtained in a trial of the OX40 agonist ivuxolimab. The receptors shown here come from an adult with an advanced solid tumor such as melanoma, head and neck, liver or kidney cancer.

This chain connects TRBV7-9 to TRBJ1-1, with 12 bases fitting TRBD1. V was clipped by 5 bases and J by 4 bases; unmatched bases: 11. Germline loops: CDR1 SEHNR, CDR2 FQNEAQ (reference sequence). CDR3 size: 17 residues. The CDR3 sequence: CASSAGTGGFLVTEAFF. The CDR3 nucleotides read TGTGCCAGCAGCGCCGGGACAGGGGGCTTTTTGGTCACTGAAGCTTTCTTT.

This chain joins TRBV28 and TRBJ2-2; D is undetermined. The CDR3 runs to 14 residues. Germline values: CDR1 MDHEN, CDR2 SYDVKM. Trimming took 3 bases from V and 1 from J, leaving 6 bases between them. The CDR3 protein is CASSFPQNTGELFF. The CDR3 DNA sequence: TGTGCCAGCAGTTTCCCCCAGAACACCGGGGAGCTGTTTTTT.

The V gene is TRBV2, the J gene TRBJ2-7, with D unresolved. CDR1 is SNHLY and CDR2 is FYNNEI in the germline V gene. V shed 8 bases and J shed 2 bases, with 16 bases lying between them. The CDR3 sequence is 14 residues long. CDR3 sequence: CASFSPSPPYEQYF. The DNA of the CDR3 is TGTGCCAGCTTCTCTCCCTCTCCGCCCTACGAGCAGTACTTC.

The chain links TRBV29-1 to TRBJ2-7; 7 bases align to TRBD1. V gave up 7 bases and J gave up 5 bases; unmatched junction bases: 11. This CDR3 has 13 amino acids. Per the germline V gene, CDR1 is SQVTM and CDR2 is ANQGSEA. The CDR3 region is CSGGTAQGNEQYF. CDR3 bases: TGCAGCGGGGGGACAGCCCAAGGGAACGAGCAGTACTTC.

The chain joins TRBV6-5 to TRBJ2-7; 7 positions agree with TRBD2. This CDR3 has 13 residues. Per germline, CDR1 MNHEY and CDR2 SVGAGI. The junction had 1 base not matched to a gene; V was cut back by 3 bases and J by 2 bases. The CDR3 loop reads CASSYAGAYEQYF. The CDR3 DNA reads TGTGCCAGCAGTTATGCGGGAGCCTACGAGCAGTACTTC.

The J gene is TRBJ1-2, the V gene TRBV7-9, with TRBD1 identical over 7 bases. V shed 5 bases and J 4 bases; nucleotides not matched to a gene: 7. The CDR3 covers 14 residues. Germline V gene sequence: CDR1 SEHNR, CDR2 FQNEAQ (reference sequence). CDR3 protein: CASSPTGLSYGYTF. DNA for the CDR3: TGTGCCAGCAGCCCGACAGGGTTAAGCTATGGCTACACCTTC. Combining the CDR3 with reference TRBV7-9 and TRBJ1-2 gives the whole variable domain DTGVSQNPRHKITKRGQNVTFRCDPISEHNRLYWYRQTLGQGPEFLTYFQNEAQLEKSRLLSDRFSAERPKGSFSTLEIQRTEQGDSAMYLCASSPTGLSYGYTFGSGTRLTVV.

The V gene is TRBV9, the J gene TRBJ2-6; possibly TRBD2 for D (6 bases). V lost 2 bases and J 0 bases, leaving 18 bases between the germline ends. The germline CDR1 and CDR2 sequences are SGDLS and YYNGEE. This CDR3 has 19 amino acids. CDR3 amino acids: CASSVSSGTASSGANVLTF. In nucleotides, the CDR3 is TGTGCCAGCAGCGTGAGCTCCGGGACTGCTAGCTCTGGGGCCAACGTCCTGACTTTC.

This clone has a handful of counts. In DNA, the CDR3 is TGTGCCGGAGAGAAAAGGAGCTCCTACGAGCAGTACTTC. Encoded protein: CAGEKRSSYEQYF. The chain has TRBV7-9 and TRBJ2-7; D gene unclear. The CDR3 runs 13 residues. The germline CDR1 and CDR2 sequences are SEHNR and FQNEAQ (reference sequence). Trimming removed 11 bases from V and 0 bases from J, with 14 bases in between.

The chain couples TRBV19 to TRBJ1-1; D is undetermined. The CDR3 has 14 residues. CDR1 LNHDA and CDR2 SQIVND come from the germline V gene (reference sequence). V was shortened by 4 bases and J by 1 base, with 10 bases between the two germline ends. DNA for the CDR3: TGTGCCAGTAGTAGAGCAGCCGCGAACACTGAAGCTTTCTTT. Its translation is CASSRAAANTEAFF.

J is TRBJ2-1 and V is TRBV5-4, with 9 bases aligning to TRBD2. Per the germline V gene, CDR1 is SGHNT and CDR2 is YYREEE (reference sequence). The trim removed 4 bases at V and 4 bases at J, leaving 12 bases unmatched. The CDR3 totals 17 residues. The CDR3 here is CASSPLVGAGGYNEQFF. CDR3 coding DNA: TGTGCCAGCAGCCCCCTGGTGGGGGCGGGAGGGTACAATGAGCAGTTCTTC.

The chain uses TRBV28 and TRBJ1-1, with D maybe TRBD1 (5 bases). With 7 bases removed from V and 4 bases from J, the gap between germline ends came to 10 bases. Germline-derived CDR1 and CDR2 are MDHEN and SYDVKM. The CDR3 is made up of 12 amino acids. CDR3 protein: CASTPQGTEAFF. The DNA of the CDR3 is TGTGCCAGCACCCCCCAGGGCACTGAAGCTTTCTTT.

The V call is TRBV5-1, the J call TRBJ1-2, with D maybe TRBD1 (5 bases). The CDR3 totals 16 residues. V lost 0 bases and J lost 5, with 17 bases in between. The germline V gene encodes CDR1 SGHRS and CDR2 YFSETQ. This chain's CDR3 is CASSLATPGTPYGYTF. The CDR3 DNA reads TGCGCCAGCAGCTTGGCAACCCCAGGGACCCCATATGGCTACACCTTC.

This clone has more than one count but fewer than ten. The rearrangement uses TRBV13 and TRBJ1-1; D is possibly TRBD1 (5 bases). Germline V lookup: CDR1 PRHDT, CDR2 FYEKMQ (reference sequence). CDR3 length: 18 amino acids. V lost 0 bases and J lost 5, with 22 bases in between. CDR3 nucleotides: TGTGCCAGCAGCTTAGGATTTGTGGGGCGTCAGGCCGATACTGAAGCTTTCTTT. It encodes CASSLGFVGRQADTEAFF.